Here is one T cell receptor beta chain with its context. The data derive from a study of blood T cell repertoires in COVID-19. The wider study: The United States, Italy and Spain provided the acute and convalescent COVID-19 samples. From T cells, B-cell-depleted T cells, or PBMCs came the material, which was cDNA or gDNA.

Study processing details: How many nucleated cells were present was estimated from reference gene primer amplification. Sequencing was performed with immunoSEQ multiplex PCR; in TCRdb, only in-frame clones are kept and a portion is missing. V, J and clone size are those of that table, while D and trimming were read from the DNA. The sample contains under 200,000 clones, 87% of which appear only once. V shed 5 bases and J shed 4 bases, with 11 bases lying between them. This CDR3 has 12 residues. The germline V gene encodes CDR1 SQVTM and CDR2 ANQGSEA. Sequenced sample: PBMCs or T cells enriched from blood (not recorded which). This rearrangement joins TRBV29-1 to TRBJ1-2; tentatively, D is TRBD1 (6 bases). This TCR was recovered from a woman between 50 and 59 years old who had recovered from COVID-19. The CDR3 DNA reads as TGCAGCGTTCCCTCAGGGGCCTATGGCTACACCTTC. It specifies CSVPSGAYGYTF.